Below, 10 T cell receptor beta chains from the same sample are listed, as sequenced in a study of blood T cell repertoires in COVID-19. Measured with immunoSEQ multiplex PCR; TCRdb has only the in-frame clones, and not every one. This table holds 250,000 to 300,000 clones, approximately 90% found once. The sequencing sample was made of PBMCs or T cells enriched from blood (not recorded which). The receptors stem from a woman aged 55-70 years in a cohort exposed to, infected with or recovered from COVID-19 (not recorded which).

For this clone: Additional DNA sequences in this sample encode the identical CDR3. The rearrangement uses TRBV28 and TRBJ1-2, with TRBD1 identical over 7 bases. CDR1 and CDR2 (germline): MDHEN, SYDVKM. This CDR3 has 13 residues. Germline trimming cut 2 bases from V and 4 bases from J; bases unmatched to any gene: 1. The CDR3 nucleotides are TGTGCCAGCAGTTTAAGGGGGCTCTATGGCTACACCTTC. It is translated as CASSLRGLYGYTF.

This chain uses TRBV19 with TRBJ2-7; possibly TRBD1 for D (6 bases). This CDR3 spans 15 amino acids. V gave up 1 base and J gave up 4 bases, with 14 bases separating them. CDR1 and CDR2 from the germline V gene are LNHDA and SQIVND (reference sequence). The CDR3 region has the DNA TGTGCCAGTAGTATAGTAACAGGGCATAAATACGAGCAGTACTTC. This encodes CASSIVTGHKYEQYF.

V and J are TRBV2 and TRBJ2-5; weak D call: TRBD2 (7 bases). Trimming stripped 4 bases from V and 7 bases from J, with 13 bases between. CDR1 is SNHLY, CDR2 FYNNEI, per germline. This CDR3 comprises 13 residues. In DNA, the CDR3 is TGTGCCAGCAGTGGCGGGGGCTTGGGGACCCAGTACTTC. Translated: CASSGGGLGTQYF.

The chain is built from TRBV7-9 and TRBJ2-6, with D perhaps matching TRBD1 (5 bases). V gave up 2 bases and J gave up 0 bases, with 14 bases separating them. Per germline, CDR1 SEHNR and CDR2 FQNEAQ (reference sequence). The CDR3 extends over 18 amino acids. The CDR3 spells CASSLRGTGSSGANVLTF. The CDR3 DNA is TGTGCCAGCAGCTTACGAGGAACAGGTAGCTCTGGGGCCAACGTCCTGACTTTC.

V and J are TRBV29-1 and TRBJ1-3; TRBD1 matches 7 bases. This CDR3 spans 14 amino acids. J lost 1 base, V lost 4 bases, and 4 bases had no gene match. Looked up from germline, CDR1 is SQVTM and CDR2 is ANQGSEA. The CDR3 loop is CSVGRTGSGNTIYF. The CDR3 region has the DNA TGCAGCGTTGGCCGGACAGGTTCTGGAAACACCATATATTTT.

V is TRBV28 and J is TRBJ2-3; 8 bases match TRBD2. In germline, CDR1 is MDHEN, CDR2 SYDVKM. With V trimmed by 6 bases and J by 0 bases, 5 bases remained unmatched. The CDR3 length is 15 residues. CDR3 amino acids: CASSDTSGSTDTQYF. CDR3 coding DNA: TGTGCCAGCAGCGACACTAGCGGTAGCACAGATACGCAGTATTTT.

This chain joins TRBV7-2 and TRBJ2-7; D ambiguous. Trimming took 3 bases from V and 5 from J, leaving 5 bases between them. Germline loops: CDR1 SGHTA, CDR2 FQGNSA. This CDR3 is 11 amino acids long. The CDR3 DNA is TGTGCCAGCAGCTTGCTAAACGAGCAGTACTTC. Its translation is CASSLLNEQYF.

V usage is TRBV12-3 or TRBV12-4 and J usage is TRBJ1-2, with TRBD1 matching 9 bases. After removal of 7 bases from V and 5 bases from J, the junction contained 5 bases not matched to a gene. This CDR3 comprises 13 residues. CDR3 region: CASKRQGDYGYTF. CDR3 nucleotide sequence: TGTGCCAGCAAGAGACAGGGGGATTATGGCTACACCTTC.

The rearrangement uses TRBV18 and TRBJ2-7, with D maybe TRBD2 (5 bases). Germline V gene sequence: CDR1 KGHSH, CDR2 LQKENI. CDR3 length: 14 residues. Trimming left V 1 base short and J 7 bases short, with 14 bases between. The CDR3 reads CASSPLMGVGEQYF. In DNA, the CDR3 is TGTGCCAGCTCACCACTAATGGGAGTGGGTGAGCAGTACTTC.

The chain employs TRBV7-8 and TRBJ1-1; D not resolved. This CDR3 comprises 11 residues. CDR1 is SGHVS, CDR2 FQNEAQ, per germline. Trimming stripped 1 base from V and 8 bases from J, with 5 bases between. CDR3 DNA sequence: TGTGCCAGCAGCTTAGACAGCGAAGCTTTCTTT. Residues: CASSLDSEAFF.